Sequencing of this T cell receptor (beta chain) was carried out in a study of OX40 agonist ivuxolimab in advanced cancers. Study information: With ivuxolimab, an agonistic anti-OX40 (CD134) antibody, patients were treated.

This CDR3 has 16 amino acids. Between the trimmed V and J ends, which lost 3 bases and 3 bases, there was a span of 17 bases. Germline V gene data show CDR1 as LNHDA and CDR2 as SQIVND (reference sequence). Patients with a history of autoimmune disease or on systemic immunosuppression were excluded. Blood samples were obtained at baseline, cycle 4 day 1, and cycle 7 day 1. Libraries were prepared by immunoSEQ multiplex PCR; TCRdb keeps only in-frame clonotypes and omits some of them. The table has 75,000 to 80,000 clones, about 87% seen once. The specimen comprised CD4+ or CD8+ T cells sorted from blood, sampled in a trial of the OX40 agonist ivuxolimab. The chain links TRBV19 to TRBJ2-5, with no clear D. This clonotype was sampled from an adult with an advanced solid tumor such as melanoma, head and neck, liver or kidney cancer. In nucleotides, the CDR3 is TGTGCCAGTAGTATCGGAGTCGGCAGGCCTGAAGAGACCCAGTACTTC. Protein sequence: CASSIGVGRPEETQYF.